This T cell receptor beta chain was recovered during a study of radiotherapy plus CTLA-4 blockade in lung cancer. Turning to the study itself: Disease control was achieved by around 32% of patients, and objective responses by about 19%. Study-level results: The best predictor of response was reported to be early blood T cell clone dynamics, with interferon-beta. Peripheral blood showed expansion of tumor-derived TCR clones after radiotherapy and ipilimumab.

Losses at the gene ends were 4 bases for V and 0 bases for J; bases not matched to a gene: 3. CDR3 length: 16 amino acids. Germline values: CDR1 ENHRY, CDR2 SYGVKD. Focal radiation was given together with CTLA-4 blockade (ipilimumab) to patients with chemo-refractory metastatic non-small-cell lung cancer. The assay was immunoSEQ multiplex PCR, and TCRdb's table has in-frame clones only and misses some. Of tens of thousands of clones detected, 83% appear once; the ten largest clones hold 0.82%. As for this clone: Its specificity is unknown.

The receptor was isolated from a human donor with non-small cell lung cancer who had stable disease on radiotherapy plus ipilimumab. The chain links TRBV10-3 to TRBJ2-1; 10 bases are shared with TRBD2. The sample here was peripheral blood, taken from a patient treated with radiotherapy plus ipilimumab. DNA of the CDR3: TGTGCCATCAGTGCACTAGCGGGGAGCTCCTACAATGAGCAGTTCTTC. Protein sequence: CAISALAGSSYNEQFF.